A single sample is the source of the 15 T cell receptor beta chains below, sequenced in a study of T cell repertoires in cytomegalovirus infection (dated 2019 in TCRdb). The label giving this sample's treatment or condition can be read as: in vitro stimulation with specific CMV peptide epitopes to enrich CMV-specific T cells. This sample was sequenced with an Illumina HiSeq 1500. TCRdb ran its own pipeline on the public reads, namely fastp trimming at Q25 and MiXCR clone calling, and kept in-frame beta chains. Each CDR3 protein gets just one entry, which takes the most common genes and DNA from the rows behind it. In all, the sample holds 830,000 or so distinct CDR3 sequences, and approximately 32% of those were seen once. The ten largest clones add up to 9.5% to 15% of the sample. No antigens are known for them. This material consisted of cultured CD8+ T cells from PBMCs, taken from culture after CMV antigen stimulation. The receptor source for this set is a human donor in good health (CMV status not recorded). Some clones in this sample may be carry-over from other donors' samples.

This clonotype was detected many times. V usage is TRBV7-6 and J usage is TRBJ2-2; TRBD1 matches 10 bases. Germline CDR1 and CDR2: SGHVS and FNYEAQ. The CDR3 runs to 15 residues. V was clipped by 7 bases and J by 7 bases; unmatched bases: 9. CDR3 nucleotide sequence: TGTGCCAGCACTCCCGGGACAGGGGTCGTCGGGGAGCTGTTTTTT. It encodes CASTPGTGVVGELFF.

This clonotype was found a few times. V gene TRBV2 combines with J gene TRBJ2-2; D is perhaps TRBD1 (6 bases). Trimming took off 7 bases at V and 3 bases at J, with 27 bases between the two ends. Germline-derived CDR1 and CDR2 are SNHLY and FYNNEI. CDR3 length: 19 residues. CDR3: CASTLPGDTSRLHTGELFF. DNA of the CDR3: TGTGCCAGCACCCTCCCTGGGGACACATCCCGCTTGCACACCGGGGAGCTGTTTTTT.

The chain recombines TRBV12-5 with TRBJ2-2; 7 bases are a match to TRBD1. The CDR3 runs to 14 residues. V lost 5 bases to trimming and J lost 4 bases; unmatched junction nucleotides: 4. The germline CDR1 and CDR2 sequences are LGHNT and FRNRAP. This CDR3 reads CASGRQGFTGELFF. Here the CDR3 DNA reads TGTGCTAGTGGTCGACAGGGCTTCACCGGGGAGCTGTTTTTT. Filled out from reference TRBV12-5 and TRBJ2-2, the complete variable domain reads DARVTQTPRHKVTEMGQEVTMRCQPILGHNTVFWYRQTMMQGLELLAYFRNRAPLDDSGMPKDRFSAEMPDATLATLKIQPSEPRDSAVYFCASGRQGFTGELFFGEGSRLTVL.

The chain uses TRBV5-4 and TRBJ1-2, with a possible D match to TRBD1 (5 bases). The CDR3 runs 17 residues. Between the trimmed V and J ends, which lost 4 bases and 6 bases, there was a span of 25 bases. Germline V gives CDR1 SGHNT, CDR2 YYREEE (reference sequence). The CDR3 reads CASSLSRGEFISHGYTF. The CDR3 DNA follows: TGTGCCAGCAGCCTTAGTAGGGGCGAGTTTATATCCCATGGCTACACCTTC.

The rearrangement links TRBV12-3 or TRBV12-4 to TRBJ2-6; 11 bases map to TRBD1. This CDR3 has 20 amino acids. J gave up 0 bases and V 10 bases, and 17 bases lay outside the gene matches. CDR3 in DNA: TGTGCCACCCTTGGACAGGGGGCGGATCTATGGAACTCTGGGGCCAACGTCCTGACTTTC. Encoded protein: CATLGQGADLWNSGANVLTF.

In its sample, this clonotype was seen a few times. The rearrangement uses TRBV6-1 and TRBJ2-1; D is unresolved. Trimming took 6 bases from V and 4 from J, leaving 22 bases between them. The CDR3 consists of 17 residues. Germline CDR1 MNHNS, CDR2 SASEGT. The CDR3 nucleotides read TGTGCCAGCAGGAAGGGCTCCCGGCCGTACACGTACAATGAGCAGTTCTTC. Amino acid sequence: CASRKGSRPYTYNEQFF.

The J gene is TRBJ1-1, the V gene TRBV2; D might be TRBD1 (6 bases). Germline V gene data show CDR1 as SNHLY and CDR2 as FYNNEI. CDR3 size: 14 residues. The V and J ends lost 7 bases and 4 bases respectively, with 16 bases between them. The CDR3 loop is CASTPGHGVTEAFF. In DNA, the CDR3 is TGTGCCAGCACCCCGGGACACGGGGTCACTGAAGCTTTCTTT.

This clonotype turned up a few times. The chain recombines TRBV12-3 or TRBV12-4 with TRBJ1-4; D might be TRBD1 (5 bases). The CDR3 extends over 11 amino acids. Trimming shortened V by 5 bases and J by 7 bases, and 5 bases separated the two germline ends. Written as DNA, the CDR3 is TGTGCCAGCAGTGGGGGTGAAAAACTGTTTTTT. Its protein product is CASSGGEKLFF.

J is TRBJ1-1 and V is TRBV6-2 or TRBV6-3; TRBD1 might be the D (6 bases). The germline V gene encodes CDR1 MNHEY and CDR2 SVGEGT. There are 14 residues in the CDR3. V gave up 8 bases and J gave up 7 bases, with 20 bases separating them. CDR3 nucleotides: TGTGCCAGCGGTCTAATCGATCAGGGGATTGAAGCTTTCTTT. It is translated as CASGLIDQGIEAFF.

This clonotype has a count of ten or more. The chain couples TRBV12-3 or TRBV12-4 to TRBJ2-5; possibly TRBD2 for D (5 bases). The ends were cut back, 5 bases at V and 5 bases at J, with 12 bases in the middle. The CDR3 contains 13 residues. This chain's CDR3 is CASSPPSGETQYF. Written as DNA, the CDR3 is TGTGCCAGCAGTCCACCTTCGGGGGAGACCCAGTACTTC.

This chain joins TRBV11-3 and TRBJ1-2; TRBD1 aligns across 8 bases. The V and J ends lost 4 bases and 8 bases, in that order; junction bases with no gene match: 6. Germline CDR1 SGHNT, CDR2 YENEEA. This CDR3 spans 13 amino acids. CDR3 bases: TGTGCCAGCAGCTCCGGACAGGGATCCGGCTACACCTTC. It codes for CASSSGQGSGYTF.

V usage is TRBV27 and J usage is TRBJ1-5; D is perhaps TRBD1 (6 bases). The J call is doubtful: the DNA matches TRBJ2-3 better. The length of the CDR3 is 15 residues. Germline values: CDR1 MNHEY, CDR2 SMNVEV (reference sequence). CDR3 DNA sequence: TGTGCCAGCAGTGCGGTTCAGGGGATGAATCAGCCCCAGTATTTT. Its protein is CASSAVQGMNQPQYF.

The genes are TRBV12-3 or TRBV12-4 and TRBJ2-1; D could derive from TRBD1 or TRBD2 (6 bases each). The CDR3 covers 11 residues. Trimming pared 6 bases from V and 9 bases from J, leaving 9 bases between. In nucleotides, the CDR3 is TGTGCCAGCAGCTGGGGGGCTGAGCAGTTCTTC. Protein product: CASSWGAEQFF.

This clonotype was seen more than once but under ten times. The rearrangement uses TRBV4-3 and TRBJ1-2, with 11 positions matching TRBD1. V gave up 0 bases and J gave up 5 bases; unmatched junction bases: 2. The CDR3 runs to 15 residues. Per the germline V gene, CDR1 is LGHNA and CDR2 is YSLEER. DNA for the CDR3: TGCGCCAGCAGCCAAGAGGGACAGGGGGGTTATGGCTACACCTTC. It specifies CASSQEGQGGYGYTF.

Turning to this clonotype: The junction shows a germline mismatch at one end, possibly a read error. The J gene is TRBJ2-1, the V gene TRBV6-1; D unclear. There are 16 residues in the CDR3. Per germline, CDR1 MNHNS and CDR2 SASEGT. In nucleotides, the CDR3 is TGTGCCAGCAGTACATACCCGAAGAGCTCCCACAATGAGCAGTTCTTC. The encoded protein is CASSTYPKSSHNEQFF.